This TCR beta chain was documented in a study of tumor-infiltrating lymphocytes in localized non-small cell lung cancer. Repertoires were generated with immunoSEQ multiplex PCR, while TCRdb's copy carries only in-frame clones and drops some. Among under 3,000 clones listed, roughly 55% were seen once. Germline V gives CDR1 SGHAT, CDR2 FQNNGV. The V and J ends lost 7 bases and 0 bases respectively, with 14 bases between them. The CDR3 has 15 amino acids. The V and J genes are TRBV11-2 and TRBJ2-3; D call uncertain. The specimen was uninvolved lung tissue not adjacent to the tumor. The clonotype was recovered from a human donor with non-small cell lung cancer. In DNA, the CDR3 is TGTGCCAGCACCAGAGACGGATCTAGCACAGATACGCAGTATTTT. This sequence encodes CASTRDGSSTDTQYF.